This T cell receptor beta chain was recorded in a study of T cell responses to AZD1222 COVID-19 vaccine. This table comes from immunoSEQ multiplex PCR, and its TCRdb copy is limited to in-frame clones, with some not included. The table records around 94,000 clones, roughly 90% of them present only once. Deletions cut 1 base from V and 0 bases from J, with 7 bases between. CDR1 and CDR2 from the germline V gene are LGHNA and YNFKEQ. The CDR3 has 15 amino acids. This clonotype originated in an adult in good health. The sequencing used peripheral blood, collected on day 0 of AZD1222 vaccination. The chain has TRBV4-2 and TRBJ1-3; the D is unclear. DNA of the CDR3: TGTGCCAGCAGCCAAGCATCGGCCTCTGGAAACACCATATATTTT. Protein: CASSQASASGNTIYF.